The present TCR beta chain was sequenced within a study of T cells in localized non-small cell lung cancer. Clones were sequenced by immunoSEQ multiplex PCR, and TCRdb holds only the in-frame ones, with some missing. Found here are more than 25,000 clones, roughly 87% of them singletons; the top ten hold 10%. Study-level points and caveats: Median roughly 57 top-100 tumor clones were shared with paired adjacent lung. Elevated blood T cell density was associated with longer overall survival. Among the tissues sampled, uninvolved adjacent lung had the highest T cell clonality, above tumor.

About this clone itself: Antigen unknown.

Trimming took 6 bases from V and 1 from J, leaving 9 bases between them. Germline V gene data show CDR1 as SNHLY and CDR2 as FYNNEI. The CDR3 length is 13 residues. The chain couples TRBV2 to TRBJ2-5; D is possibly TRBD1 (5 bases). The clonotype was recovered from a woman aged 40-70 years with stage I lung adenocarcinoma. The sample in question was peripheral blood, obtained before any cancer treatment. DNA of the CDR3: TGTGCCAGCAGCGGACACCCCCAAGAGACCCAGTACTTC. Translating gives CASSGHPQETQYF.